This T cell receptor beta chain was observed in a study of read filtering for tumor transcriptome and immune sequencing. Study background: Mean patient age was approximately 71 years, range 47 to 80; 16 to 20 male, around 15 female. Whole-transcriptome libraries were prepared after DNase treatment.

This clonotype was picked up many times. What it binds is unknown. Study results and limitations: Even smaller IR-seq throughput identified most shared clonotypes.

The library was built from 400 ng RNA with molecular barcoded adaptors for alpha/delta and beta/gamma chains. TCRdb recomputed calls from the reads with MiXCR, one row per CDR3 protein. Among about 46,000 distinct CDR3 sequences listed, less than 20% were seen once. The sequencing sample was made of a population of CD138-negative cells sorted from bone marrow. This clonotype was obtained from a donor over 35 with multiple myeloma.

This chain's CDR3 is CASSLNPSGRGGKDEQFF. The CDR3 coding sequence is TGTGCCAGCAGCTTAAACCCCTCGGGGAGGGGTGGGAAAGATGAGCAGTTCTTC. This chain joins TRBV7-3 and TRBJ2-1; 7 nucleotides agree with TRBD2. In germline, CDR1 is SGHTA, CDR2 FQGTGA. The CDR3 is 18 residues long. The V gene end was trimmed by 1 base and the J gene end by 8 bases; junction bases not matched to a gene: 17.